The clone carrying this T cell receptor (beta chain) came up once. What it recognizes is unknown. These data originate in a study of T cell responses to AZD1222 COVID-19 vaccine. Study results and caveats: Donors were chiefly white British, with a greater number of females, and clonal diversity was perhaps underestimated.

TCRdb's table, derived via immunoSEQ multiplex PCR, lists solely in-frame clones and lacks some. This table has roughly 45,000 clones, about 83% appearing once. The sequences come from peripheral blood, collected on day 0 of AZD1222 vaccination. This clonotype was obtained from an adult in good health.

Here the CDR3 reads CASSQSGRTSGGNEQFF. The DNA for the CDR3 is TGTGCCAGCAGCCAATCGGGAAGGACTAGCGGGGGCAATGAGCAGTTCTTC. The V gene is TRBV27, the J gene TRBJ2-1; TRBD2 aligns across 13 bases. V lost 6 bases and J lost 6; bases outside the gene matches: 11. The CDR3 contains 17 residues. Germline CDR1 MNHEY, CDR2 SMNVEV (reference sequence).